This T cell receptor (beta chain) is from a study of T cells after yellow fever vaccination. On the study more broadly: For low cell numbers, libraries were made with SMART-Seq v4 Ultra Low Input.

TCRdb analysed the 5' RACE reads with MiXCR anew, one entry per CDR3 protein. The sample includes 310,000 or so distinct CDR3 sequences, roughly 7% of them seen just once. From germline, CDR1 is SGHRS and CDR2 YFSETQ. The CDR3 totals 15 residues. Trimming cost V 0 bases and J 5 bases, with 14 bases left between them. The genes are TRBV5-1 and TRBJ2-5; D perhaps matches TRBD2 (6 bases). The source was PBMCs, collected around 45 days after the first yellow fever vaccination. This TCR came from a man aged 18-30 years who received the YFV17D yellow fever vaccine. The CDR3 spells CASSLETASGETQYF. In nucleotides, the CDR3 is TGCGCCAGCAGCTTGGAAACGGCAAGCGGGGAGACCCAGTACTTC.